This record covers a single T cell receptor beta chain. This record belongs to a study of CD8 T cells in Susac syndrome. An amount of RNA that ranged from about 0.45 to 1 ug was reverse transcribed with random hexamers. TCR beta CDR3 was amplified by immunoSEQ multiplex PCR. This amplification extended across 54 Vbeta and 13 Jbeta segments. MiXCR, run by TCRdb on the immunoSEQ multiplex PCR reads, gives a single entry per CDR3 protein. The sample holds roughly 130,000 distinct CDR3 sequences, less than 95% seen once. Trimming at V came to 5 bases and at J to 5 bases, leaving 5 bases not matched to a gene. This CDR3 spans 14 amino acids. Germline values: CDR1 DFQATT, CDR2 SNEGSKA (reference sequence). Sequencing of TCR beta was undertaken in CD8+ and CD4+ T cells derived from blood. The study used treatment-naive patients who had stable or active relapsing-remitting disease as multiple sclerosis controls. While CD8+ and CD4+ T cells were isolated negatively, TEMRA cells were enriched by FACS.

The sample was CD4+ T cells from PBMCs. The rearrangement joins TRBV20-1 to TRBJ2-2; 10 positions agree with TRBD1. The origin of this receptor is a human donor with multiple sclerosis. The CDR3 nucleotides read TGCAGTGCTCGACAGGGGGCAGGGACCGGGGAGCTGTTTTTT. Translated: CSARQGAGTGELFF.